The 25 T cell receptor beta chains in this list originate from one sample, sequenced in a study of T cell repertoires and HLA-DP antigens. Generated by immunoSEQ multiplex PCR, the TCRdb table keeps only in-frame clones and is missing some. The data contain about 73,000 clones, around 77% of them singletons. Their antigen targets remain unknown. Sequenced: CD4+ T cells from PBMCs. The origin of the receptors is a man in his 60s in good health and CMV-seronegative.

The chain employs TRBV5-3 and TRBJ1-5; TRBD1 might be the D (6 bases). TRBV5-3 carries the ORF label, with uncertain function. The CDR3 has 16 residues. Trimming took off 5 bases at V and 0 bases at J, with 15 bases between the two ends. The CDR3 DNA reads as TGTGCCAGAAGGCAGACCAGGGGTTATAGCAATCAGCCCCAGCATTTT. It translates to CARRQTRGYSNQPQHF.

This clone was observed a few times. This chain connects TRBV12-5 to TRBJ2-1, with D maybe TRBD1 (5 bases). The V and J ends lost 6 bases and 0 bases respectively, with 18 bases between them. CDR3 length: 17 residues. The germline V gene encodes CDR1 LGHNT and CDR2 FRNRAP. CDR3 sequence reads: CASGTAPQGFSYNEQFF. DNA of the CDR3: TGTGCTAGTGGCACAGCCCCCCAGGGATTCTCCTACAATGAGCAGTTCTTC. The full variable domain, with the rest looked up from reference TRBV12-5 and TRBJ2-1, is DARVTQTPRHKVTEMGQEVTMRCQPILGHNTVFWYRQTMMQGLELLAYFRNRAPLDDSGMPKDRFSAEMPDATLATLKIQPSEPRDSAVYFCASGTAPQGFSYNEQFFGPGTRLTVL.

The V gene is TRBV7-2, the J gene TRBJ1-2; D call uncertain. Trimming removed 4 bases at V and 8 bases at J, with 17 bases between. Per the germline V gene, CDR1 is SGHTA and CDR2 is FQGNSA. This CDR3 is 14 amino acids long. CDR3 sequence reads: CASSSNSFVEGYTF. The CDR3 DNA sequence: TGTGCCAGCAGCTCCAACTCCTTCGTGGAAGGCTACACCTTC.

The chain has TRBV5-5 and TRBJ2-7; 11 bases agree with TRBD2. Trimming cost V 6 bases and J 0 bases; bases outside gene matches: 8. Per germline, CDR1 SGHKS and CDR2 YYEKEE (reference sequence). CDR3 length: 16 residues. CDR3 coding DNA: TGTGCCAGCACGCCGGGACTAGCGGTCTCCTCCTACGAGCAGTACGTC. Amino acids: CASTPGLAVSSYEQYV.

The chain employs TRBV18 and TRBJ1-2; D gene unclear. V gave up 0 bases and J gave up 8 bases, with 10 bases separating them. Per the germline V gene, CDR1 is KGHSH and CDR2 is LQKENI. The CDR3 extends over 13 amino acids. CDR3 nucleotide sequence: TGTGCCAGCTCACCACCACCTCCGGGGGGCTACACCTTC. The encoded protein is CASSPPPPGGYTF.

The chain couples TRBV4-3 to TRBJ1-6; 10 bases fit TRBD1. CDR1 is LGHNA and CDR2 is YSLEER in the germline V gene. CDR3 size: 16 residues. V lost 2 bases, J lost 10 bases, and 8 bases stayed unmatched. The chain's CDR3 is CASSQLAGTGDSPLHF. The DNA for the CDR3 is TGCGCCAGCAGCCAACTTGCCGGGACAGGGGACTCACCCCTCCACTTT.

CDR3 nucleotide sequence: TGTGCCAGCAGCCGTACAGCTGCAACTAATGAAAAACTGTTTTTT. This encodes CASSRTAATNEKLFF. This chain uses TRBV5-5 with TRBJ1-4; no clear D gene. CDR1 and CDR2 (germline): SGHKS, YYEKEE (reference sequence). The CDR3 spans 15 residues. V lost 4 bases, J lost 0 bases, and 10 bases lay in between.

The chain carries TRBV29-1 and TRBJ2-1; TRBD2 might be the D (6 bases). Germline values: CDR1 SQVTM, CDR2 ANQGSEA. CDR3 length equals 15 residues. V was pared by 4 bases and J by 2 bases, with 15 bases between. The CDR3 bases are TGCAGCGTTGGTGGAGGGCGGAGCGCCTACAATGAGCAGTTCTTC. Protein sequence: CSVGGGRSAYNEQFF.

The rearrangement links TRBV9 to TRBJ2-7, with 11 nucleotides matching TRBD1. J was trimmed by 3 bases and V by 3 bases; bases with no gene match: 2. The V gene's germline CDR1 is SGDLS and CDR2 YYNGEE. CDR3 size: 14 residues. Written as DNA, the CDR3 is TGTGCCAGCAGCGCCGGGACAGGGGGCTACGAGCAGTACTTC. It specifies CASSAGTGGYEQYF.

This clone turned up a few times. The chain carries TRBV6-1 and TRBJ1-2; 7 positions agree with TRBD1. The germline V gene has CDR1 MNHNS and CDR2 SASEGT. The CDR3 sequence is 13 residues long. Trimming removed 2 bases from V and 5 bases from J; junction bases left unmatched: 2. The CDR3 loop reads CASSESQGYGYTF. Written as DNA, the CDR3 is TGTGCCAGCAGTGAATCACAGGGGTATGGCTACACCTTC.

The rearrangement links TRBV6-1 to TRBJ1-2; D uncertain. The V gene's germline CDR1 is MNHNS and CDR2 SASEGT. CDR3 size: 11 residues. V lost 6 bases to trimming and J lost 5 bases, with 7 bases between them. This chain's CDR3 is CASRGRYGYTF. The CDR3 nucleotides are TGTGCCAGCAGGGGGAGGTATGGCTACACCTTC.

The chain recombines TRBV20-1 with TRBJ1-4, with a possible D match to TRBD1 (6 bases). Germline CDR1 is DFQATT and CDR2 is SNEGSKA (reference sequence). Trimming removed 8 bases at V and 8 bases at J, with 12 bases between. The CDR3 contains 11 residues. CDR3 residues: CSYHRDEKLFF. The DNA of the CDR3 is TGCAGTTACCACAGGGACGAAAAACTGTTTTTT.

This sequence joins TRBV19 and TRBJ2-2; TRBD1 agrees at 8 bases. Trimming cost V 5 bases and J 6 bases; bases outside gene matches: 14. Per germline, CDR1 LNHDA and CDR2 SQIVND (reference sequence). The length of the CDR3 is 17 residues. CDR3 in DNA: TGTGCCAGTAGTGTTCATGGAACAGGGGGAATCGCCGGGGAGCTGTTTTTT. Protein: CASSVHGTGGIAGELFF.

The chain joins TRBV5-4 to TRBJ2-5; 8 bases fit TRBD1. Germline trimming cut 4 bases from V and 5 bases from J; bases unmatched to any gene: 16. The CDR3 is 17 amino acids. The germline V gene has CDR1 SGHNT and CDR2 YYREEE (reference sequence). In nucleotides, the CDR3 is TGTGCCAGCAGCACCGGACAGGGCAGGGGAGAGTACGAGACCCAGTACTTC. As protein: CASSTGQGRGEYETQYF.

This rearrangement joins TRBV10-2 to TRBJ1-1; no clear D. The V gene's germline CDR1 is WSHSY and CDR2 SAAADI. CDR3 length: 13 residues. With 2 bases removed from V and 3 bases from J, the gap between germline ends came to 7 bases. The CDR3 sequence: CASSEMRDTEAFF. DNA of the CDR3: TGCGCCAGCAGTGAGATGAGGGACACTGAAGCTTTCTTT.

The chain joins TRBV5-6 to TRBJ1-1; D gene ambiguous. CDR3 length: 15 amino acids. The germline V gene has CDR1 SGHDT and CDR2 YYEEEE. Trimming cost V 3 bases and J 2 bases, with 14 bases left between them. CDR3 protein: CASSYRGASNTEAFF. The CDR3 bases are TGTGCCAGCAGCTACCGAGGAGCGTCCAACACTGAAGCTTTCTTT.

This clone was picked up a small number of times. CDR3 sequence reads: CASSQDTYNEQFF. CDR3 bases: TGCGCCAGCAGCCAAGACACCTACAATGAGCAGTTCTTC. The V and J genes are TRBV4-1 and TRBJ2-1; unclear D gene. Trimming shortened V by 0 bases and J by 2 bases, and 2 bases separated the two germline ends. There are 13 residues in the CDR3. Germline V gives CDR1 MGHRA, CDR2 YSYEKL.

This clone has a single count. The chain recombines TRBV18 with TRBJ2-1, with 9 bases that match TRBD1. The V gene's germline CDR1 is KGHSH and CDR2 LQKENI. The CDR3 is made up of 14 amino acids. V was clipped by 8 bases and J by 8 bases; unmatched bases: 10. CDR3 sequence reads: CASAPGQGLDEQFF. CDR3 nucleotide sequence: TGTGCCAGCGCCCCGGGACAGGGTCTCGATGAGCAGTTCTTC.

The V call is TRBV30, the J call TRBJ1-5; no reliable D call. CDR1 and CDR2 (germline): GTSNPN, SVGIG (reference sequence). Trimming removed 0 bases at V and 5 bases at J, with 14 bases between. This CDR3 comprises 15 residues. CDR3 loop: CAWSVRSRWDQPQHF. The CDR3 bases are TGTGCCTGGAGTGTGAGGTCCCGATGGGATCAGCCCCAGCATTTT.

The chain links TRBV6-5 to TRBJ2-1; tentatively, D is TRBD1 (6 bases). The CDR3 spans 14 residues. Germline loops: CDR1 MNHEY, CDR2 SVGAGI. Trimming stripped 1 base from V and 5 bases from J, with 9 bases between. The CDR3 is CASSYYRQDNEQFF. CDR3 DNA sequence: TGTGCCAGCAGTTACTATCGACAGGACAATGAGCAGTTCTTC.

The CDR3 DNA follows: TGTGCCAGTAGTATCGAGGGCGCGAGGAGGGAGCAGTACTTC. It is translated as CASSIEGARREQYF. V usage is TRBV19 and J usage is TRBJ2-7, with D maybe TRBD2 (5 bases). The CDR3 has 14 residues. CDR1 and CDR2 from the germline V gene are LNHDA and SQIVND (reference sequence). The V and J ends lost 3 bases and 7 bases respectively, with 16 bases between them.

V and J are TRBV29-1 and TRBJ1-5; D is undetermined. The length of the CDR3 is 13 residues. The germline V gene encodes CDR1 SQVTM and CDR2 ANQGSEA. The ends were cut back, 5 bases at V and 2 bases at J, with 10 bases in the middle. Here the CDR3 reads CSVKSEGNQPQHF. DNA of the CDR3: TGCAGCGTTAAGTCGGAGGGCAATCAGCCCCAGCATTTT.

J is TRBJ1-2 and V is TRBV28; weak D call: TRBD1 (5 bases). Trimming pared 6 bases from V and 3 bases from J, leaving 20 bases between. Germline-derived CDR1 and CDR2 are MDHEN and SYDVKM. The CDR3 extends over 16 amino acids. The CDR3 protein is CASSLTPSGVDYGYTF. The DNA for the CDR3 is TGTGCCAGCAGCCTGACTCCCTCGGGGGTTGACTATGGCTACACCTTC.

The V and J genes are TRBV11-2 and TRBJ1-4, with D tentatively TRBD1 (6 bases). The germline V gene encodes CDR1 SGHAT and CDR2 FQNNGV. CDR3 length equals 15 residues. V dropped 5 bases and J dropped 4 bases, with 14 bases sitting between them. The CDR3 loop reads CASSRTVGVNEKLFF. CDR3 DNA: TGTGCCAGCAGCCGGACAGTCGGAGTTAATGAAAAACTGTTTTTT.

The V gene is TRBV5-5, the J gene TRBJ1-4; 9 bases match TRBD1. V trimming: 0 bases; J trimming: 8 bases; junction bases outside the gene matches: 8. Germline V gene data show CDR1 as SGHKS and CDR2 as YYEKEE (reference sequence). The CDR3 has 16 amino acids. CDR3: CASSLDADRGQEKLFF. CDR3 nucleotide sequence: TGTGCCAGCAGCTTGGATGCGGACAGGGGACAGGAAAAACTGTTTTTT.